The T cell receptor beta chain described here comes from a study of blood T cell repertoires in COVID-19. Study context: The samples span acute and convalescent COVID-19 from the United States, Italy and Spain. The cDNA or gDNA used as material had been derived from T cells, B-cell-depleted T cells, or PBMCs.

Using immunoSEQ multiplex PCR, the repertoire was profiled, and TCRdb retains in-frame clones only, with some absent. Found here are about 140,000 clones, more than 65% of them singletons; the top ten hold around 4%. The specimen was peripheral blood. This clonotype was sampled from a woman aged 55-69 years with acute or convalescent COVID-19.

Here the CDR3 reads CASSLRLDEQYF. CDR3 nucleotide sequence: TGTGCCAGCAGCTTGAGGCTAGACGAGCAGTACTTC. The V and J genes are TRBV5-6 and TRBJ2-7; D gene unclear. Deletions cut 1 base from V and 5 bases from J, with 7 bases between. CDR1 is SGHDT and CDR2 is YYEEEE in the germline V gene. CDR3 length: 12 residues.